The present entry profiles one TCR beta chain with its context. No antigen is known for it. The source of the sample is a study of post-analysis software for immune sequencing data. As for the study in general: Disease courses included relapsing-remitting, secondary progressive and progressive-relapsing multiple sclerosis. General study points: Samples made in the same batch grouped tightly together by F measure. People with multiple sclerosis had a significantly lower normalized Chao1 diversity than controls did. Patients had higher frequencies than controls of about 5 TRBV segments, including TRBV5-6, TRBV5-1 and TRBV20-1.

Germline loops: CDR1 SGDLS, CDR2 YYNGEE. This CDR3 region has 18 residues. V lost 0 bases, J lost 1 base, and 8 bases stayed unmatched. Unique-molecular-identifier-tagged TCR beta cDNA libraries were used. TCRdb re-derived calls from the PCR reads in MiXCR, one entry per CDR3 protein. Found here are 650,000 to 850,000 distinct CDR3 sequences, roughly 50% of them singletons; the top ten hold about 4.5%. Sequenced sample: blood. This sequence joins TRBV9 and TRBJ2-1; 9 bases fit TRBD2. The TCR sequence derives from a girl aged 10-17 years with multiple sclerosis. This CDR3 reads CASSVEASGMRSYNEQFF. The CDR3 nucleotides read TGTGCCAGCAGCGTAGAGGCTAGCGGGATGCGGTCCTACAATGAGCAGTTCTTC.